Following are 22 T cell receptor beta chains from one sample sequenced in a study of blood T cell repertoires in COVID-19. Assay: immunoSEQ multiplex PCR; the TCRdb copy retains only in-frame clones and omits some. The sample includes about 180,000 clones, more than 85% of them seen just once. Sequenced: peripheral blood. These receptor sequences come from a man aged 50 to 60 with acute or convalescent COVID-19.

The J gene is TRBJ1-2, the V gene TRBV28; 8 bases map to TRBD1. CDR3 size: 15 residues. V lost 4 bases and J lost 3; bases outside the gene matches: 7. Germline CDR1 is MDHEN and CDR2 is SYDVKM. CDR3 amino acids: CASSSQGAQDYGYTF. CDR3 DNA sequence: TGTGCCAGCAGTTCCCAGGGGGCGCAGGACTATGGCTACACCTTC.

This clone was seen only once. J is TRBJ2-1 and V is TRBV9, with D uncertain. Germline loops: CDR1 SGDLS, CDR2 YYNGEE. V was trimmed by 0 bases and J by 3 bases, leaving 7 bases between them. The CDR3 extends over 14 amino acids. Here the CDR3 DNA reads TGTGCCAGCAGCGTAGTGGGCAACTACAATGAGCAGTTCTTC. Its translation: CASSVVGNYNEQFF.

The J gene is TRBJ1-1, the V gene TRBV7-9, with 7 bases lining up with TRBD1. The CDR3 is made up of 14 amino acids. The V segment lost 3 bases and the J segment 1 base; nucleotides outside the gene matches: 2. The germline V gene encodes CDR1 SEHNR and CDR2 FQNEAQ (reference sequence). As DNA, the CDR3 is TGTGCCAGCAGCTTCGGGACAGCGAACACTGAAGCTTTCTTT. It is translated as CASSFGTANTEAFF. The full variable domain, rest sourced from reference TRBV7-9 and TRBJ1-1, is DTGVSQNPRHKITKRGQNVTFRCDPISEHNRLYWYRQTLGQGPEFLTYFQNEAQLEKSRLLSDRFSAERPKGSFSTLEIQRTEQGDSAMYLCASSFGTANTEAFFGQGTRLTVV.

The genes are TRBV6-2 or TRBV6-3 and TRBJ2-1, with 9 nucleotides matching TRBD1. The germline V gene encodes CDR1 MNHEY and CDR2 SVGEGT. The CDR3 has 16 amino acids. With V trimmed by 2 bases and J by 4 bases, 6 bases remained unmatched. The CDR3 DNA follows: TGTGCCAGCAGTTACCGAGGGACAGGGCTATACAATGAGCAGTTCTTC. It specifies CASSYRGTGLYNEQFF.

The gene calls are TRBV5-1 and TRBJ2-1; 7 bases match TRBD2. Germline CDR1 SGHRS, CDR2 YFSETQ. V trimming: 1 base; J trimming: 5 bases; junction bases outside the gene matches: 6. This CDR3 contains 15 residues. In nucleotides, the CDR3 is TGCGCCAGCAGCTTGCGGTCAGGGAGGGACAATGAGCAGTTCTTC. It specifies CASSLRSGRDNEQFF.

Comments on this clone: This CDR3 is also generated by other DNA sequences in the sample. The chain combines TRBV7-2 with TRBJ2-7, with 9 bases aligning to TRBD1. The J segment lost 3 bases and the V segment lost 1 base, leaving 1 base of the junction unmatched. Germline-derived CDR1 and CDR2 are SGHTA and FQGNSA. The CDR3 totals 14 residues. The CDR3 DNA is TGTGCCAGCAGCTTAGGACAGGGGGTCTACGAGCAGTACTTC. Amino acids: CASSLGQGVYEQYF. The full variable domain, rest sourced from reference TRBV7-2 and TRBJ2-7, is GAGVSQSPSNKVTEKGKDVELRCDPISGHTALYWYRQSLGQGLEFLIYFQGNSAPDKSGLPSDRFSAERTGGSVSTLTIQRTQQEDSAVYLCASSLGQGVYEQYFGPGTRLTVT.

This sequence joins TRBV2 and TRBJ2-3; 10 bases agree with TRBD2. Losses at the gene ends were 3 bases for V and 6 bases for J; bases not matched to a gene: 9. Germline assignment: CDR1 SNHLY and CDR2 FYNNEI. This CDR3 comprises 16 residues. The CDR3 DNA reads TGTGCCAGCAGTGATTTTCTAGCGGGAGTTTCGGATACGCAGTATTTT. Protein: CASSDFLAGVSDTQYF.

This chain links TRBV6-5 with TRBJ2-1, with D possibly being TRBD2 (5 bases). This CDR3 is 13 amino acids long. V lost 4 bases to trimming and J lost 9 bases, with 13 bases between them. The germline V gene encodes CDR1 MNHEY and CDR2 SVGAGI. The CDR3 sequence is CASSSLGVGEQFF. As DNA, the CDR3 is TGTGCCAGCAGTTCCCTCGGGGTAGGTGAGCAGTTCTTC.

The chain is built from TRBV6-2 or TRBV6-3 and TRBJ1-6; perhaps TRBD1 as D (5 bases). In germline, CDR1 is MNHEY, CDR2 SVGEGT. This CDR3 is built from 14 residues. V was clipped by 5 bases and J by 6 bases, with 11 bases between them. In nucleotides, the CDR3 is TGTGCCAGCAGTAAGGGGAACCCTAATTCACCCCTCCACTTT. This translates into CASSKGNPNSPLHF.

The chain carries TRBV30 and TRBJ2-7; 7 bases map to TRBD1. Trimming at V came to 2 bases and at J to 5 bases, leaving 15 bases not matched to a gene. This CDR3 comprises 16 residues. Germline CDR1 GTSNPN, CDR2 SVGIG (reference sequence). CDR3 bases: TGTGCCTGGAGTAGGCCCAGCGGACAGGTAGGGGACGAGCAGTACGTC. Its translation: CAWSRPSGQVGDEQYV.

The V gene is TRBV7-6, the J gene TRBJ2-7; D gene ambiguous. This CDR3 contains 11 residues. Trimming took 4 bases from V and 4 from J, leaving 5 bases between them. From germline, CDR1 is SGHVS and CDR2 FNYEAQ. The CDR3 protein is CASSSTYEQYF. In DNA form, the CDR3 reads TGTGCCAGCAGCTCAACATACGAGCAGTACTTC.

The J gene is TRBJ1-5, the V gene TRBV4-3; TRBD1 aligns across 7 bases. Trimming at V came to 4 bases and at J to 7 bases, leaving 7 bases not matched to a gene. This CDR3 is built from 14 residues. Germline-derived CDR1 and CDR2 are LGHNA and YSLEER. This CDR3 is CASSPETGYQPQHF. The CDR3 DNA sequence: TGCGCCAGCAGCCCAGAGACAGGGTACCAGCCCCAGCATTTT.

The V and J genes are TRBV7-8 and TRBJ1-3; D gene unclear. The CDR3 loop spans 16 amino acids. V was clipped by 5 bases and J by 3 bases, with 17 bases between them. CDR1 SGHVS and CDR2 FQNEAQ come from the germline V gene. CDR3 DNA: TGTGCCAGCAGCCAGAGGCCCACGGGGAGTGGAAACACCATATATTTT. As protein: CASSQRPTGSGNTIYF.

The chain links TRBV29-1 to TRBJ1-1; tentative D call: TRBD1 (6 bases). The CDR3 is 13 amino acids. Germline V gene lookup returns CDR1 SQVTM and CDR2 ANQGSEA. V lost 1 base and J 5 bases, leaving 11 bases between the germline ends. CDR3 region: CSVEGQGRTEAFF. The DNA of the CDR3 is TGCAGCGTTGAAGGCCAGGGGAGAACTGAAGCTTTCTTT.

This chain uses TRBV4-3 with TRBJ1-2; possible D gene TRBD1, 5 bases. CDR1 is LGHNA, CDR2 YSLEER, per germline. V was pared by 2 bases and J by 2 bases, with 9 bases between. The length of the CDR3 is 14 residues. CDR3 sequence (DNA): TGCGCCAGCAGCCAAACAGGAACAAACTATGGCTACACCTTC. It specifies CASSQTGTNYGYTF.

The chain couples TRBV24-1 to TRBJ1-5; TRBD1 aligns across 7 bases. The CDR3 consists of 16 residues. V was pared by 3 bases and J by 4 bases, with 8 bases of the junction left unmatched. Germline loops: CDR1 KGHDR, CDR2 SFDVKD. CDR3 coding DNA: TGTGCCACCAGTGATGCTGGGACAGCGAGAAATCAGCCCCAGCATTTT. This codes for CATSDAGTARNQPQHF.

The chain recombines TRBV7-9 with TRBJ1-1; tentatively, D is TRBD1 (5 bases). The CDR3 is made up of 16 amino acids. The germline gives CDR1 SEHNR, CDR2 FQNEAQ (reference sequence). The V gene lost 2 bases and the J gene lost 12 bases, with 25 bases spanning the gap. The CDR3 sequence is CASSLFWVQTEGRTFF. As DNA, the CDR3 is TGTGCCAGCAGCTTATTTTGGGTCCAAACGGAGGGGAGAACTTTCTTT.

This clone has only a few counts. The chain uses TRBV2 and TRBJ2-7; 15 nucleotides agree with TRBD2. The V segment lost 7 bases and the J segment 6 bases; nucleotides outside the gene matches: 4. This CDR3 has 14 residues. CDR1 SNHLY and CDR2 FYNNEI come from the germline V gene. DNA of the CDR3: TGTGCCAGCATGGGACTAGCGGGAGGTGGCGAGCAGTACTTC. It yields the protein CASMGLAGGGEQYF.

The chain combines TRBV10-3 with TRBJ2-7, with 8 bases matching TRBD1. After removal of 6 bases from V and 3 bases from J, the junction contained 7 bases not matched to a gene. The CDR3 is 14 amino acids. Germline CDR1 and CDR2: ENHRY and SYGVKD. CDR3 bases: TGTGCCATCAGCGGACAGGGAATGTACTACGAGCAGTACGTC. It specifies CAISGQGMYYEQYV.

The V call is TRBV28, the J call TRBJ1-6, with 8 bases matching TRBD1. Germline CDR1 MDHEN, CDR2 SYDVKM. Losses at the gene ends were 2 bases for V and 8 bases for J; bases not matched to a gene: 5. The CDR3 loop spans 15 amino acids. This CDR3 reads CASSLPGQGDSPLHF. The CDR3 nucleotides are TGTGCCAGCAGTTTACCAGGACAGGGAGATTCACCCCTCCACTTT.

The chain carries TRBV6-5 and TRBJ1-6, with TRBD1 identical over 7 bases. Germline CDR1 and CDR2: MNHEY and SVGAGI. Unmatched junction bases numbered 4, after V lost 7 bases and J lost 4 bases. The CDR3 sequence is 14 residues long. The DNA for the CDR3 is TGTGCCAGCAAGGGGGGACAGTATAATTCACCCCTCCACTTT. It specifies CASKGGQYNSPLHF.

The rearrangement uses TRBV5-1 and TRBJ2-7; a weak D match, TRBD1 (5 bases). There are 13 residues in the CDR3. Germline loops: CDR1 SGHRS, CDR2 YFSETQ. Trimming stripped 2 bases from V and 2 bases from J, with 8 bases between. The CDR3 nucleotides read TGCGCCAGCAGCTTATTGGGGCCCTACGAGCAGTACTTC. As protein: CASSLLGPYEQYF.